This T cell receptor (beta chain) emerged from a study of beta chain features in type 1 diabetes. Study-wide findings and caveats: PCR, the amplification step, might favor shorter templates, equally in patients and controls. The study found moderately but significantly shorter TCRB CDR3s in all four CD4+ subsets of Type 1 diabetes patients. The question of HLA type influencing TCRB rearrangement was one that remained unresolved here.

Over 95% purity was reached by all sorted populations. The germline V gene has CDR1 SGHTA and CDR2 FQGNSA. Trimming stripped 3 bases from V and 3 bases from J, with 14 bases between. The CDR3 sequence is 16 residues long. There are a few counts of this clone. Antigen specificity is unknown. The isolated RNA, all of it, was reverse transcribed, so expressed TCRB transcripts were what got sequenced. Libraries were prepared by immunoSEQ multiplex PCR; TCRdb keeps only in-frame clonotypes and omits some of them. Of under 900,000 clones in the sample, about a sixth were seen once. The J gene is TRBJ2-2, the V gene TRBV7-2; D not certain. The clonotype originates from a woman between 18 and 29 years old in good health. The source material was naive CD4+ T cells from blood. The CDR3 sequence: CASSFGQNDYTGELFF. In DNA form, the CDR3 reads TGTGCCAGCAGCTTTGGGCAGAACGATTACACCGGGGAGCTGTTTTTT.